The TCR beta chain described here comes from a study of spatial heterogeneity in lung cancer. Findings of the study overall: Expanded intratumoral alpha and beta TCR counts tracked tumor mutation counts. Alpha chain coverage of tumor T cells was estimated at approximately 7.5%, and beta chain coverage at around 14%.

As for time point: sample taken at primary tumor resection. The sequenced material consisted of unsorted whole RNA from tumor, nontumor lung or frozen PBMC. V was clipped by 0 bases and J by 1 base, with 9 bases between them. Germline loops: CDR1 MNHEY, CDR2 SVGAGI. This CDR3 is built from 15 residues. This clonotype was observed at least ten times. Its antigen remains unknown. TCRdb reprocessed the 5' RACE reads via MiXCR and lists one record per CDR3 protein. The table lists 13,000 or so distinct CDR3 sequences, 4.5% to 6% of them singletons. This clonotype was sampled from a female donor with early-stage non-small cell lung cancer. This specimen was lung tumor tissue, taken at surgery. The chain recombines TRBV6-5 with TRBJ1-1, with D perhaps TRBD1 (5 bases). The DNA for the CDR3 is TGTGCCAGCAGTTACTCTTTCGGGGGGAACACTGAAGCTTTCTTT. It translates to CASSYSFGGNTEAFF.